These 21 T cell receptor beta chains were sequenced from one sample in a study of blood T cell repertoires in COVID-19. TCRdb's copy holds only in-frame clones and misses some; the assay was immunoSEQ multiplex PCR. The data show some 450,000 clones, around 89% seen once. The sequenced sample was peripheral blood. These TCRs come from a woman in her forties or fifties with COVID-19, enrolled during active disease.

There are a few counts of this clone. The rearrangement links TRBV28 to TRBJ2-7; 12 nucleotides match TRBD1. Germline loops: CDR1 MDHEN, CDR2 SYDVKM. J was trimmed by 1 base and V by 6 bases; bases with no gene match: 7. The CDR3 sequence is 16 residues long. This CDR3 is CASRPGQGARSYEQYF. The CDR3 nucleotides read TGTGCCAGCAGGCCGGGACAGGGGGCGAGGTCCTACGAGCAGTACTTC.

Here the CDR3 reads CASSTGGDTEAFF. In DNA, the CDR3 is TGTGCCAGTAGCACAGGGGGGGACACTGAAGCTTTCTTT. The chain combines TRBV19 with TRBJ1-1; 8 positions agree with TRBD1. This CDR3 region has 13 residues. Trimming at V came to 6 bases and at J to 3 bases, leaving 3 bases not matched to a gene. Germline loops: CDR1 LNHDA, CDR2 SQIVND (reference sequence).

The genes are TRBV7-3 and TRBJ2-1; TRBD2 matches 11 bases. J gave up 8 bases and V 5 bases, and 8 bases lay outside the gene matches. CDR1 and CDR2 from the germline V gene are SGHTA and FQGTGA. The CDR3 covers 15 residues. In DNA form, the CDR3 reads TGTGCCAGCAGCCCTAGCGGGGGGCCCTCACATGAGCAGTTCTTC. Encoded protein: CASSPSGGPSHEQFF.

The chain combines TRBV6-2 or TRBV6-3 with TRBJ1-5, with TRBD1 as a possible D gene (5 bases). CDR1 and CDR2 (germline): MNHEY, SVGEGT. The CDR3 contains 14 residues. The germline V and J ends were trimmed by 0 bases and 9 bases, with 12 bases remaining between them. The CDR3 is CASSYSSRQGPQHF. CDR3 DNA: TGTGCCAGCAGTTACTCCAGTCGGCAGGGGCCCCAGCATTTT.

The chain combines TRBV11-1 with TRBJ2-1, with a weak D call TRBD1 (5 bases). V lost 5 bases and J lost 3, with 8 bases in between. This CDR3 has 13 amino acids. The germline gives CDR1 SGHAT, CDR2 FQDESV (reference sequence). CDR3 nucleotides: TGTGCCAGCAGCCCCACAGGCTACAATGAGCAGTTCTTC. Its protein is CASSPTGYNEQFF.

This chain uses TRBV12-3 or TRBV12-4 with TRBJ1-4; tentative D call: TRBD1 (5 bases). This CDR3 has 12 amino acids. The V gene lost 6 bases and the J gene lost 9 bases, with 11 bases spanning the gap. CDR3 protein: CASRRGVQKLFF. In DNA form, the CDR3 reads TGTGCCAGCAGGCGGGGGGTGCAAAAACTGTTTTTT.

CDR3 loop: CASSPGGRAGDIQYF. CDR3 bases: TGTGCCAGCAGCCCCGGCGGCAGGGCGGGAGACATTCAGTACTTC. The V gene is TRBV5-4, the J gene TRBJ2-4, with 7 bases lining up with TRBD2. The CDR3 length is 15 residues. The V gene end was trimmed by 4 bases and the J gene end by 8 bases; junction bases not matched to a gene: 12. The V gene's germline CDR1 is SGHNT and CDR2 YYREEE (reference sequence).

The genes are TRBV6-6 and TRBJ1-4, with 7 bases matching TRBD1. The CDR3 loop spans 14 amino acids. After removal of 4 bases from V and 7 bases from J, the junction contained 6 bases not matched to a gene. Germline CDR1 MNHNY, CDR2 SVGAGI (reference sequence). The CDR3 sequence is CASSLATGSEKLFF. The CDR3, as DNA: TGTGCCAGCAGTTTAGCGACAGGGAGTGAAAAACTGTTTTTT.

V usage is TRBV7-6 and J usage is TRBJ2-5; D may be TRBD1 (5 bases). Germline values: CDR1 SGHVS, CDR2 FNYEAQ. The CDR3 sequence is 13 residues long. The V gene lost 8 bases and the J gene lost 3 bases, with 13 bases spanning the gap. DNA of the CDR3: TGTGCCAGCGGTTATCGACAGAAAGAGACCCAGTACTTC. This codes for CASGYRQKETQYF.

The rearrangement uses TRBV9 and TRBJ1-3; D remains ambiguous. V was trimmed by 4 bases and J by 3 bases, leaving 14 bases between them. This CDR3 contains 15 residues. The V gene's germline CDR1 is SGDLS and CDR2 YYNGEE. The CDR3 loop is CASSTDPYYGNTIYF. The CDR3 nucleotides are TGTGCCAGCAGCACAGACCCTTATTATGGAAACACCATATATTTT.

This clone was observed a few times. V is TRBV5-5 and J is TRBJ2-7; TRBD2 might be the D (6 bases). CDR1 is SGHKS and CDR2 is YYEKEE in the germline V gene (reference sequence). The CDR3 has 12 amino acids. Trimming stripped 2 bases from V and 6 bases from J, with 9 bases between. The CDR3 sequence: CASSLGEAEQYF. CDR3 sequence (DNA): TGTGCCAGCAGCTTAGGGGAGGCCGAGCAGTACTTC.

The chain recombines TRBV30 with TRBJ2-7; TRBD2 aligns across 9 bases. With V trimmed by 6 bases and J by 5 bases, 8 bases remained unmatched. The germline V gene encodes CDR1 GTSNPN and CDR2 SVGIG (reference sequence). The CDR3 runs to 13 residues. DNA for the CDR3: TGTGCCTGTTCCGGGACTAGCTTCCACGAGCAGTACTTC. Translating it yields CACSGTSFHEQYF. Full variable domain (rest looked up from reference TRBV30 and TRBJ2-7): SQTIHQWPATLVQPVGSPLSLECTVEGTSNPNLYWYRQAAGRGLQLLFYSVGIGQISSEVPQNLSASRPQDRQFILSSKKLLLSDSGFYLCACSGTSFHEQYFGPGTRLTVT.

The chain links TRBV19 to TRBJ1-2; 12 positions agree with TRBD1. Germline trimming cut 6 bases from V and 4 bases from J; bases unmatched to any gene: 9. This CDR3 is built from 16 residues. Per the germline V gene, CDR1 is LNHDA and CDR2 is SQIVND (reference sequence). CDR3 nucleotides: TGTGCCAGTAGACGGACCGGGACAGGGGGCGCCTATGGCTACACCTTC. This translates into CASRRTGTGGAYGYTF.

J is TRBJ2-5 and V is TRBV15; D may be TRBD1 (6 bases). V dropped 8 bases and J dropped 5 bases, with 12 bases sitting between them. Germline V gene sequence: CDR1 LNHNV, CDR2 YYDKDF (reference sequence). The CDR3 covers 12 residues. This chain's CDR3 is CATSPGQETQYF. CDR3 sequence (DNA): TGTGCCACCTCCCCCGGACAGGAGACCCAGTACTTC. Drawing the rest from reference TRBV15 and TRBJ2-5, the complete variable domain is DAMVIQNPRYQVTQFGKPVTLSCSQTLNHNVMYWYQQKSSQAPKLLFHYYDKDFNNEADTPDNFQSRRPNTSFCFLDIRSPGLGDTAMYLCATSPGQETQYFGPGTRLLVL.

The J gene is TRBJ2-3, the V gene TRBV2, with 8 bases lining up with TRBD1. This CDR3 has 14 residues. V trimming: 7 bases; J trimming: 3 bases; junction bases outside the gene matches: 6. The germline CDR1 and CDR2 sequences are SNHLY and FYNNEI. The chain's CDR3 is CASTHGQGTDTQYF. In DNA, the CDR3 is TGTGCCAGCACCCATGGACAGGGAACAGATACGCAGTATTTT.

The chain joins TRBV27 to TRBJ2-5, with D possibly TRBD2 on 6 matching bases. V shed 7 bases and J shed 4 bases, with 16 bases lying between them. The germline CDR1 and CDR2 sequences are MNHEY and SMNVEV (reference sequence). The CDR3 loop spans 14 amino acids. CDR3 protein: CASTSGVTGETQYF. In nucleotides, the CDR3 is TGTGCCAGCACCTCGGGGGTTACGGGAGAGACCCAGTACTTC.

This sequence joins TRBV3-1 (or the pseudogene TRBV3-2) and TRBJ2-7; D is perhaps TRBD1 (6 bases). V shed 4 bases and J shed 0 bases, with 10 bases lying between them. Germline lookup yields CDR1 LGHDT and CDR2 YNNKEL (reference sequence). This CDR3 comprises 14 residues. Written as DNA, the CDR3 is TGTGCCAGCAGCCGAGGACAGATCTCCTACGAGCAGTACTTC. Translating it yields CASSRGQISYEQYF.

V and J are TRBV7-9 and TRBJ2-6; TRBD1 agrees at 7 bases. In germline, CDR1 is SEHNR, CDR2 FQNEAQ (reference sequence). The junction had 6 bases not matched to a gene; V was cut back by 5 bases and J by 2 bases. This CDR3 comprises 16 residues. CDR3 protein: CASSLGQAPGANVLTF. The CDR3 nucleotides read TGTGCCAGCAGCCTAGGACAGGCCCCTGGGGCCAACGTCCTGACTTTC.

This clone was observed a handful of times. This chain uses TRBV7-9 with TRBJ1-2; D is perhaps TRBD1 (5 bases). The CDR3 runs 15 residues. V gave up 6 bases and J gave up 3 bases, with 17 bases separating them. The germline V gene has CDR1 SEHNR and CDR2 FQNEAQ (reference sequence). CDR3 DNA: TGTGCCAGCAGTTATCCGGGACTGGGGGACTATGGCTACACCTTC. Translating it yields CASSYPGLGDYGYTF.

This sequence joins TRBV4-1 and TRBJ1-2, with 7 nucleotides matching TRBD1. CDR3 length equals 16 residues. With V trimmed by 4 bases and J by 6 bases, 14 bases remained unmatched. The germline gives CDR1 MGHRA, CDR2 YSYEKL. The CDR3 DNA sequence: TGCGCCAGCAGCCCCAGAGGGGGCAGGGGAAACGATGGCTACACCTTC. Encoded protein: CASSPRGGRGNDGYTF.

CDR3 protein: CASSVVDTASYGYTF. The CDR3 DNA follows: TGTGCCAGCAGCGTAGTAGACACGGCCTCCTATGGCTACACCTTC. The chain recombines TRBV9 with TRBJ1-2; D gene uncertain. In germline, CDR1 is SGDLS, CDR2 YYNGEE. V was pared by 0 bases and J by 4 bases, with 13 bases between. The CDR3 spans 15 residues.